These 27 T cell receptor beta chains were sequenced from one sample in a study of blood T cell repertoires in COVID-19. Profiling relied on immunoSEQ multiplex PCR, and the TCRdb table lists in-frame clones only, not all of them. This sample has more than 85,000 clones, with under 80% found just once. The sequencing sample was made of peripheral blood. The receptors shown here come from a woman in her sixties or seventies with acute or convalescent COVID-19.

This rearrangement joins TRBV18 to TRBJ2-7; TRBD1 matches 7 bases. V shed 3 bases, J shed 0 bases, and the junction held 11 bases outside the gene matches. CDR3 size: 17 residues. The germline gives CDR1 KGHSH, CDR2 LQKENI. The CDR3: CASSPQLPQGSSYEQYF. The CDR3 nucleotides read TGTGCCAGCTCACCGCAACTCCCACAGGGGAGCTCCTACGAGCAGTACTTC. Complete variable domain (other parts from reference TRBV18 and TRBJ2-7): NAGVMQNPRHLVRRRGQEARLRCSPMKGHSHVYWYRQLPEEGLKFMVYLQKENIIDESGMPKERFSAEFPKEGPSILRIQQVVRGDSAAYFCASSPQLPQGSSYEQYFGPGTRLTVT.

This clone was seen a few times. Written as DNA, the CDR3 is TGTGCCAGCTCACCGAGGCGAGCGGGGGCCTACAATGAGCAGTTCTTC. This encodes CASSPRRAGAYNEQFF. The V gene is TRBV18, the J gene TRBJ2-1; 8 bases agree with TRBD2. The germline gives CDR1 KGHSH, CDR2 LQKENI. The CDR3 consists of 16 residues. The trim removed 3 bases at V and 2 bases at J, leaving 6 bases unmatched.

DNA for the CDR3: TGTGCCAGCAGTGACAGGTTAAATAATCAGCCCCAGCATTTT. Its protein is CASSDRLNNQPQHF. The rearrangement uses TRBV6-2 or TRBV6-3 and TRBJ1-5, with D possibly matching TRBD1 (6 bases). The V end lost 5 bases, the J end lost 4 bases, and 12 bases lay between the germline ends. CDR1 and CDR2 (germline): MNHEY, SVGEGT. The CDR3 has 14 residues.

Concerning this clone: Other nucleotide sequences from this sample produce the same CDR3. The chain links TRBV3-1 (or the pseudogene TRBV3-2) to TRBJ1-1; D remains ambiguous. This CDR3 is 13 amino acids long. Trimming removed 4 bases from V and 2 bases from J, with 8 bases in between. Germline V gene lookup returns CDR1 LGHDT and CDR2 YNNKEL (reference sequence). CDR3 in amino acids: CASSPRGNTEAFF. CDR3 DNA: TGTGCCAGCAGCCCTCGGGGAAACACTGAAGCTTTCTTT.

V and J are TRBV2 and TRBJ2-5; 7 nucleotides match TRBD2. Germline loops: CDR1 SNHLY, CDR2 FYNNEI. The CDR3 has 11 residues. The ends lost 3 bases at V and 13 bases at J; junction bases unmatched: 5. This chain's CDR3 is CASSEGGPPYF. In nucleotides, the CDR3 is TGTGCCAGCAGTGAGGGAGGGCCCCCGTACTTC.

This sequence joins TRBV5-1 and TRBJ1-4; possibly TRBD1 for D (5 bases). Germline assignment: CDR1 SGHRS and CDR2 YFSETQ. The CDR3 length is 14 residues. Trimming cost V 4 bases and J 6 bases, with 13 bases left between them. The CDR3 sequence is CASSPGPGDEKLFF. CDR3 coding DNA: TGCGCCAGCAGCCCGGGGCCGGGGGATGAAAAACTGTTTTTT. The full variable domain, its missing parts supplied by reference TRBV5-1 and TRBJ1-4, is KAGVTQTPRYLIKTRGQQVTLSCSPISGHRSVSWYQQTPGQGLQFLFEYFSETQRNKGNFPGRFSGRQFSNSRSEMNVSTLELGDSALYLCASSPGPGDEKLFFGSGTQLSVL.

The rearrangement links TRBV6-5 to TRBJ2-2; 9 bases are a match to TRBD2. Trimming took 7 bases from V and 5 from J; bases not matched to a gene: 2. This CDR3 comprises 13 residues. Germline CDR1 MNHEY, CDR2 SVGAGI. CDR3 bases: TGTGCCAGCAACGCGGGGGGGACCGGGGAGCTGTTTTTT. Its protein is CASNAGGTGELFF.

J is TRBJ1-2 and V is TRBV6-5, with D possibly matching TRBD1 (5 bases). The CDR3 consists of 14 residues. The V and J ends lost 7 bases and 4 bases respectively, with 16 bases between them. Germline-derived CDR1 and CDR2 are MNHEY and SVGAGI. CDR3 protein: CASTPVAGGYGYTF. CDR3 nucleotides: TGTGCCAGCACCCCCGTTGCCGGGGGCTATGGCTACACCTTC.

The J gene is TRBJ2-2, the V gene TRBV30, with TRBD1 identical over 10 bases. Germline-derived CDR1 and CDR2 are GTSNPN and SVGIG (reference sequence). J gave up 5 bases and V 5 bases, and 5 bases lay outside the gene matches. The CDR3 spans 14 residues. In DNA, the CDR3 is TGTGCCTGGGGGACAGGGGTTAGGACCGGGGAGCTGTTTTTT. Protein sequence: CAWGTGVRTGELFF.

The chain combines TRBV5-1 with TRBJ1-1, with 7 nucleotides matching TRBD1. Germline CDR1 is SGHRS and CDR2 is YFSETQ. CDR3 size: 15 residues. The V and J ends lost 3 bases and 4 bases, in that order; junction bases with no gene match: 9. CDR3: CASSYGQALGTEAFF. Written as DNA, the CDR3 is TGCGCCAGCAGCTATGGACAGGCTTTGGGCACTGAAGCTTTCTTT.

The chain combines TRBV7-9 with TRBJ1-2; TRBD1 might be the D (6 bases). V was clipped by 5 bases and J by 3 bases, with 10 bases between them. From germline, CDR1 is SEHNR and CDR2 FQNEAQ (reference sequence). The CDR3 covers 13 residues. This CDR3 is CASSLTGHYGYTF. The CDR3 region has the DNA TGTGCCAGCAGCCTCACAGGGCACTATGGCTACACCTTC.

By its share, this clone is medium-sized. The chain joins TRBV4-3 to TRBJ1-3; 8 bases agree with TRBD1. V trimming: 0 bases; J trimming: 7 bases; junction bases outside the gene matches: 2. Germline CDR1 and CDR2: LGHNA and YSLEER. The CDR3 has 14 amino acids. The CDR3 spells CASSQDQGANTIYF. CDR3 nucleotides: TGCGCCAGCAGCCAAGATCAGGGGGCCAACACCATATATTTT.

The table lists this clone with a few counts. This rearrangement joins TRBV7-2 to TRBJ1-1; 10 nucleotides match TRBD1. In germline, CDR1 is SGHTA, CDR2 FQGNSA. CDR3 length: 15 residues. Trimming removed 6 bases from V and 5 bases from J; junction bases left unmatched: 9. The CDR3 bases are TGTGCCAGCAGGTCTAGGACAGGGGGGACAACTGAAGCTTTCTTT. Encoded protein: CASRSRTGGTTEAFF.

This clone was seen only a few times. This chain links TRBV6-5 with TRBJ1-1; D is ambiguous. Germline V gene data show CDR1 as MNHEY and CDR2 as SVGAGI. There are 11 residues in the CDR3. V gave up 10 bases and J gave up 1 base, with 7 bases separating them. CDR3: CATWRNTEAFF. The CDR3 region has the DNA TGTGCCACCTGGAGGAACACTGAAGCTTTCTTT.

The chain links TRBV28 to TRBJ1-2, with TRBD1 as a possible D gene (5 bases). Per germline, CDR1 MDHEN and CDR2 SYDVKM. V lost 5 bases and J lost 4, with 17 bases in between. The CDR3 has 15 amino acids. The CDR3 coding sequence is TGTGCCAGCAGTCCTGGAGGGGAGCACCTCTATGGCTACACCTTC. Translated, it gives CASSPGGEHLYGYTF.

CDR3 protein: CATSDRTGPRNEQYF. The CDR3 DNA sequence: TGTGCCACCAGTGACAGGACAGGGCCTCGGAACGAGCAGTACTTC. J is TRBJ2-7 and V is TRBV24-1, with TRBD1 matching over 8 bases. CDR1 and CDR2 (germline): KGHDR, SFDVKD. V trimming: 4 bases; J trimming: 5 bases; junction bases outside the gene matches: 9. The length of the CDR3 is 15 residues.

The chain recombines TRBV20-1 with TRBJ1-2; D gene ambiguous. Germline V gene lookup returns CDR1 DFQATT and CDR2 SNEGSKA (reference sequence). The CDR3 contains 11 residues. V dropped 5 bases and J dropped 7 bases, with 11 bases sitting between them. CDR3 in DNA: TGCAGTGCTTCGAGAATTGGTGGCTACACCTTC. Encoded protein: CSASRIGGYTF.

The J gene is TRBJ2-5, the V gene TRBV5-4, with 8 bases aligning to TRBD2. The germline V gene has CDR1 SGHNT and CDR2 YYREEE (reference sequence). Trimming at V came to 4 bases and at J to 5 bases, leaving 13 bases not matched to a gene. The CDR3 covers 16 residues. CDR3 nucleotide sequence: TGTGCCAGCAGCCAGCCGACCGGGGGACTAGGGGAGACCCAGTACTTC. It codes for CASSQPTGGLGETQYF. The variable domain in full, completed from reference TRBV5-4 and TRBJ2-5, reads ETGVTQSPTHLIKTRGQQVTLRCSSQSGHNTVSWYQQALGQGPQFIFQYYREEENGRGNFPPRFSGLQFPNYSSELNVNALELDDSALYLCASSQPTGGLGETQYFGPGTRLLVL.

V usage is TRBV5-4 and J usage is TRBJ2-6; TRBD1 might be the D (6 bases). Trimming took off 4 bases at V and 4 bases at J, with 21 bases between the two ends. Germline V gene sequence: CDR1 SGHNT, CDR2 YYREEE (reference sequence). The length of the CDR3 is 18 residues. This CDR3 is CASSQTDRLNSGANVLTF. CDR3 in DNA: TGTGCCAGCAGCCAAACTGACAGGCTTAATAGCGGGGCCAACGTCCTGACTTTC. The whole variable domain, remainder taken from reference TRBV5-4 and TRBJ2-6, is ETGVTQSPTHLIKTRGQQVTLRCSSQSGHNTVSWYQQALGQGPQFIFQYYREEENGRGNFPPRFSGLQFPNYSSELNVNALELDDSALYLCASSQTDRLNSGANVLTFGAGSRLTVL.

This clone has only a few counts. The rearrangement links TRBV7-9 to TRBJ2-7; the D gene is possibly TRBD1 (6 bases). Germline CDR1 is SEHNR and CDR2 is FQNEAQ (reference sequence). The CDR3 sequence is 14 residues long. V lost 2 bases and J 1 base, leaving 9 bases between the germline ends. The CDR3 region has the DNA TGTGCCAGCAGCTTAAGCAGGGGATCCTACGAGCAGTACTTC. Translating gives CASSLSRGSYEQYF.

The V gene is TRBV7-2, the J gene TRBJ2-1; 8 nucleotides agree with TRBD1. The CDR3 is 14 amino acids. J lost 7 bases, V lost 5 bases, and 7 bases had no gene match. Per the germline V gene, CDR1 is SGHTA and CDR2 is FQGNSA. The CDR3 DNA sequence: TGTGCCAGCAGCCTAGGGAGGACAGGGAATGAGCAGTTCTTC. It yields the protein CASSLGRTGNEQFF.

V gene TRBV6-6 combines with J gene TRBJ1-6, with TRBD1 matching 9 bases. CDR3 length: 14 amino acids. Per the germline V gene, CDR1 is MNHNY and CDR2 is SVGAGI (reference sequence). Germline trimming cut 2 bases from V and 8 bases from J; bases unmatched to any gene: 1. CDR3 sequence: CASSYRQGDSPLHF. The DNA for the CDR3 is TGTGCCAGCAGTTACCGACAGGGGGATTCACCCCTCCACTTT.

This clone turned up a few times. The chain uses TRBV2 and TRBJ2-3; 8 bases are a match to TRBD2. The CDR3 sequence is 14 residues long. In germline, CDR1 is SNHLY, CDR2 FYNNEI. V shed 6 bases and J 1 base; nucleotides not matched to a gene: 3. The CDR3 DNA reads TGTGCCAGCAGGGAGACTAGCGGCACAGATACGCAGTATTTT. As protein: CASRETSGTDTQYF.

CDR3 nucleotides: TGTGCCTGGAGCCTAGGACTAGCGGGGGCAGAGGAGCAGTACTTC. Protein sequence: CAWSLGLAGAEEQYF. The chain joins TRBV30 to TRBJ2-7; 13 bases align to TRBD2. Germline-derived CDR1 and CDR2 are GTSNPN and SVGIG (reference sequence). Trimming at V came to 3 bases and at J to 7 bases, leaving 9 bases not matched to a gene. The CDR3 loop spans 15 amino acids.

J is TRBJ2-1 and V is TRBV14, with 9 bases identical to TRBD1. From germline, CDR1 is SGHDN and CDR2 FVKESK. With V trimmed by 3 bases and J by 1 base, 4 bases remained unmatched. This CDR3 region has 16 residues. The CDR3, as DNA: TGTGCCAGCAGCCATTCCGGGACAGGGTCCTACAATGAGCAGTTCTTC. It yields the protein CASSHSGTGSYNEQFF.

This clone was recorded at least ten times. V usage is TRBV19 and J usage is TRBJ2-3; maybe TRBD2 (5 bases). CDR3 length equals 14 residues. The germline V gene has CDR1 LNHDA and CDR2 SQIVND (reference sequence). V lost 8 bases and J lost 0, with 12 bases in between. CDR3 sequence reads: CASWRAGSTDTQYF. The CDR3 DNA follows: TGTGCCAGTTGGCGGGCCGGAAGCACAGATACGCAGTATTTT.

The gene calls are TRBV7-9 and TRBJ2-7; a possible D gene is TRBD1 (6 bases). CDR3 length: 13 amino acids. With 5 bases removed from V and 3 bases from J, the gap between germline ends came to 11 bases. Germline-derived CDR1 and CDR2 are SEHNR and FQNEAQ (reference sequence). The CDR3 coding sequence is TGTGCCAGCAGCCCCTCAGGGGACTACGAGCAGTACTTC. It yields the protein CASSPSGDYEQYF.